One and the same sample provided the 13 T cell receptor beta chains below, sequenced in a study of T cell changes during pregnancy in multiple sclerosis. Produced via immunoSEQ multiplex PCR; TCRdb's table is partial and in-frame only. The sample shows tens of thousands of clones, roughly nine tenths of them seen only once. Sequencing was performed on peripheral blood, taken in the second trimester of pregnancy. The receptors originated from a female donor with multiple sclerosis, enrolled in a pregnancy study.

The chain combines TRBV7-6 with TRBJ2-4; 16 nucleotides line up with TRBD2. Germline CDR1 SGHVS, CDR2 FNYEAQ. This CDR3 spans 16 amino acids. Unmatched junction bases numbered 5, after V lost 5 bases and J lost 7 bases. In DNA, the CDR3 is TGTGCCAGCAGCCAGGGGACTAGCGGGGGGGCGAACATTCAGTACTTC. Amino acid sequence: CASSQGTSGGANIQYF. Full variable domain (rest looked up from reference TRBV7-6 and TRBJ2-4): GAGVSQSPRYKVTKRGQDVALRCDPISGHVSLYWYRQALGQGPEFLTYFNYEAQQDKSGLPNDRFSAERPEGSISTLTIQRTEQRDSAMYRCASSQGTSGGANIQYFGAGTRLSVL.

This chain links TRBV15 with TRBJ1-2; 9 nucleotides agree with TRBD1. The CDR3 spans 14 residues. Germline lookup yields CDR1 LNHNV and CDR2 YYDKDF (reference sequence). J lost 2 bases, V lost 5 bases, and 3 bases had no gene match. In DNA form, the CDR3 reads TGTGCCACCAGCCCGGACAGGGGCAACTATGGCTACACCTTC. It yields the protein CATSPDRGNYGYTF.

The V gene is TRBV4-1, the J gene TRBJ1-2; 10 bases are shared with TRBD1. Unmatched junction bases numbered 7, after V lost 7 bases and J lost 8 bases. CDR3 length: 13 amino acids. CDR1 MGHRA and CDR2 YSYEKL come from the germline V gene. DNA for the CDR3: TGCGCCAGCAATAAAGACAGGGGGCACGGCTACACCTTC. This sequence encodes CASNKDRGHGYTF.

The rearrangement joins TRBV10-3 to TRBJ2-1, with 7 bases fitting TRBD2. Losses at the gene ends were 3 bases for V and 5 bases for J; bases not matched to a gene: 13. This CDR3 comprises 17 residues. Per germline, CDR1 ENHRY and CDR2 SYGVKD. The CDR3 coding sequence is TGTGCCATCAGTGAAGCCCCTAAAGAGCGGGGCCACAATGAGCAGTTCTTC. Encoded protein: CAISEAPKERGHNEQFF.

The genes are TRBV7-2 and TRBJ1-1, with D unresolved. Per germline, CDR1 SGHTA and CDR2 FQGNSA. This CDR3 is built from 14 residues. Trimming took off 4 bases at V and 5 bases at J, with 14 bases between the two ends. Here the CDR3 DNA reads TGTGCCAGCAGCTCCCCTCTTCGCGCGACTGAAGCTTTCTTT. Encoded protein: CASSSPLRATEAFF.

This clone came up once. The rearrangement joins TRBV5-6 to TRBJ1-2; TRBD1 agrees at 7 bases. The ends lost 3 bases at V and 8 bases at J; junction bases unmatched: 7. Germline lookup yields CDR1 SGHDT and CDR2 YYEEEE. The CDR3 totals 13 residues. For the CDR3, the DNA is TGTGCCAGCAGCTCCCCGACAGGGAGAGGCTACACCTTC. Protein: CASSSPTGRGYTF.

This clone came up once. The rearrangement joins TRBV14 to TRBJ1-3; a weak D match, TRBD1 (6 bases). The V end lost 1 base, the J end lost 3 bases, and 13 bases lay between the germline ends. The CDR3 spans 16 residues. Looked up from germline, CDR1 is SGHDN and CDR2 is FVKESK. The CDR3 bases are TGTGCCAGCAGCCAAGCCACAGGGTTCTTTGGAAACACCATATATTTT. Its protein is CASSQATGFFGNTIYF.

The CDR3 here is CASSQEARGGADTQYF. CDR3 bases: TGTGCCAGCAGCCAAGAGGCGAGGGGGGGGGCAGATACGCAGTATTTT. The chain combines TRBV4-2 with TRBJ2-3, with D possibly being TRBD2 (7 bases). From germline, CDR1 is LGHNA and CDR2 YNFKEQ. The CDR3 extends over 16 amino acids. V was shortened by 0 bases and J by 4 bases, with 14 bases between the two germline ends.

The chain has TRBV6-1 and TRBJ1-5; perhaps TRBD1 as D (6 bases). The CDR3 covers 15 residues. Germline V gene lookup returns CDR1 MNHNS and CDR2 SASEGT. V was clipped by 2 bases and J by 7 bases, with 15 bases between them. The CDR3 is CASSERQGRIQPQHF. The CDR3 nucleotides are TGTGCCAGCAGTGAAAGGCAGGGGCGGATCCAGCCCCAGCATTTT.

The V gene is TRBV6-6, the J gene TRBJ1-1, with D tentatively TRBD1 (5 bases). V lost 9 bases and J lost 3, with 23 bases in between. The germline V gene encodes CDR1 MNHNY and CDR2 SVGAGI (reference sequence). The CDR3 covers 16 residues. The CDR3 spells CARTRGKAFGDTEAFF. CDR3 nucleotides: TGTGCCAGAACGCGGGGGAAGGCGTTCGGGGACACTGAAGCTTTCTTT.

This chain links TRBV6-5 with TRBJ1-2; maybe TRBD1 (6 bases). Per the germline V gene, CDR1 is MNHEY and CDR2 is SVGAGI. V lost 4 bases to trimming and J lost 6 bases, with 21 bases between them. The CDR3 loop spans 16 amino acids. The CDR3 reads CASSSLLLGTIHGYTF. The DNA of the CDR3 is TGTGCCAGCAGTTCCCTCCTACTCGGGACAATCCATGGCTACACCTTC.

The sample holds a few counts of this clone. This CDR3 is CASSVEGVAGYTF. The CDR3 coding sequence is TGTGCCAGCAGCGTAGAGGGGGTCGCGGGCTACACCTTC. This chain links TRBV9 with TRBJ1-2, with D possibly being TRBD1 (6 bases). V lost 0 bases and J 8 bases, leaving 11 bases between the germline ends. The V gene's germline CDR1 is SGDLS and CDR2 YYNGEE. The length of the CDR3 is 13 residues.

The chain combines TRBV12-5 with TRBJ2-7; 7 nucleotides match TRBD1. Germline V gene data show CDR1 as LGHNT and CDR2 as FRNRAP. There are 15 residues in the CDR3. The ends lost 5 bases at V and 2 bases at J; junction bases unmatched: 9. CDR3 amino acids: CASGIARGNTYEQYF. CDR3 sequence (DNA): TGTGCTAGTGGTATAGCCAGGGGGAATACCTACGAGCAGTACTTC.